This T cell receptor (beta chain) was documented in a study of cytomegalovirus exposure and HLA in healthy donors. As for this clone: The junction shows a germline mismatch at one end, possibly a read error. The same CDR3 is also encoded by other DNA sequences in this sample.

This PCR relied on a set of 60 Vbeta primers and 13 Jbeta primers. TCRdb keeps only in-frame clones here, not all; method: immunoSEQ multiplex PCR. Of 160,000 or so clones listed, 55% to 75% are singletons. The CDR3 contains 15 residues. Germline CDR1 is SGHDN and CDR2 is FVKESK. This TCR was sampled from a human donor in good health. Specimen: PBMCs. The V gene is TRBV14, the J gene TRBJ1-6, with TRBD1 identical over 11 bases. In DNA, the CDR3 is TGCGCCAGCAGCCCCGGGACAGGGGGGAATTCACCCCTCCACTTT. Protein: CASSPGTGGNSPLHF. The full variable domain, completed using reference TRBV14 and TRBJ1-6, is EAGVTQFPSHSVIEKGQTVTLRCDPISGHDNLYWYRRVMGKEIKFLLHFVKESKQDESGMPNNRFLAERTGGTYSTLKVQPAELEDSGVYFCASSPGTGGNSPLHFGNGTRLTVT.